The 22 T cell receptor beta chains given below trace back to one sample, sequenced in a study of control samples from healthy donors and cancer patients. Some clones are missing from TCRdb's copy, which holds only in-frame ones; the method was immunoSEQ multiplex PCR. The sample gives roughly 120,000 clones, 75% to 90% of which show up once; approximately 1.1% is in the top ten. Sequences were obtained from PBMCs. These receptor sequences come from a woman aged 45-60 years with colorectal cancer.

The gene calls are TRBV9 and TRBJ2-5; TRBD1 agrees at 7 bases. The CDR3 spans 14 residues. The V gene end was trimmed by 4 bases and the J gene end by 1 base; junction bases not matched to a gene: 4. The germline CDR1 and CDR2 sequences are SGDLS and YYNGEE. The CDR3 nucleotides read TGTGCCAGCAGCCCATGGGACAGCCAAGAGACCCAGTACTTC. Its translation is CASSPWDSQETQYF.

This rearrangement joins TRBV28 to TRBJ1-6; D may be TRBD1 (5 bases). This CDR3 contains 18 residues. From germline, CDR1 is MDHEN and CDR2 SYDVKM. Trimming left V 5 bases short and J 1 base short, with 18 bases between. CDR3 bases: TGTGCCAGCAGTGACCGCAGGGTTTCCGTGTCCTATAATTCACCCCTCCACTTT. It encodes CASSDRRVSVSYNSPLHF.

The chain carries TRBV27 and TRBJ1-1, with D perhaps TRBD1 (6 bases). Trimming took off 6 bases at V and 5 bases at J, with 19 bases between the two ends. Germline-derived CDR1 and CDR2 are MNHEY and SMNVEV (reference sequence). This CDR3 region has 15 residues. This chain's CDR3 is CASSYGYREGTEAFF. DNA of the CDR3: TGTGCCAGCAGCTACGGGTACAGGGAGGGTACTGAAGCTTTCTTT.

Here the CDR3 DNA reads TGTGCCAGCAGCTTTCAGGGCCCGGCTAATGAAAAACTGTTTTTT. The encoded protein is CASSFQGPANEKLFF. This chain uses TRBV5-5 with TRBJ1-4; D is possibly TRBD1 (5 bases). Germline lookup yields CDR1 SGHKS and CDR2 YYEKEE (reference sequence). This CDR3 is 15 amino acids long. Between the trimmed V and J ends, which lost 2 bases and 3 bases, there was a span of 11 bases. The full variable domain, rest sourced from reference TRBV5-5 and TRBJ1-4, is DAGVTQSPTHLIKTRGQQVTLRCSPISGHKSVSWYQQVLGQGPQFIFQYYEKEERGRGNFPDRFSARQFPNYSSELNVNALLLGDSALYLCASSFQGPANEKLFFGSGTQLSVL.

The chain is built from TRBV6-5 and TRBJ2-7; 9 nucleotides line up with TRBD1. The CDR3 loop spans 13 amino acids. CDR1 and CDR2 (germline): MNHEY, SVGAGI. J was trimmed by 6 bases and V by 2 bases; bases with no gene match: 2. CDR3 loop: CASSYRQGGEQYF. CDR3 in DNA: TGTGCCAGCAGTTACCGACAGGGGGGCGAGCAGTACTTC.

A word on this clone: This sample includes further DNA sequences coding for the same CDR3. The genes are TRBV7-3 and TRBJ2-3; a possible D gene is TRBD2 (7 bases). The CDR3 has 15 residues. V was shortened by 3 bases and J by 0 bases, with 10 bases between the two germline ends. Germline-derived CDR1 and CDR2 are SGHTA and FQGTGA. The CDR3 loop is CASSLRGGSTDTQYF. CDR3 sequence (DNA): TGTGCCAGCAGCTTGAGGGGGGGAAGCACAGATACGCAGTATTTT.

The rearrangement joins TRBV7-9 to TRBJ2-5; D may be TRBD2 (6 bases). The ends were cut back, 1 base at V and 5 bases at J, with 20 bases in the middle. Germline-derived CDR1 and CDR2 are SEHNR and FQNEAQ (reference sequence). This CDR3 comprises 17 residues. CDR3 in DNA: TGTGCCAGCAGCTTAGTAGCCTTGCGGGGACCAGAGGAGACCCAGTACTTC. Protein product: CASSLVALRGPEETQYF. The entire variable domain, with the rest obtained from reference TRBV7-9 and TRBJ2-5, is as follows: DTGVSQNPRHKITKRGQNVTFRCDPISEHNRLYWYRQTLGQGPEFLTYFQNEAQLEKSRLLSDRFSAERPKGSFSTLEIQRTEQGDSAMYLCASSLVALRGPEETQYFGPGTRLLVL.

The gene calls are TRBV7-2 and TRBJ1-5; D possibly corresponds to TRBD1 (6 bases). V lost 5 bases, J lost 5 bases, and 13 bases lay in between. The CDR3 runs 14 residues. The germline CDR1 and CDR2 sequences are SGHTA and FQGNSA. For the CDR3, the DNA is TGTGCCAGCAGCCCAGGGACACCTGATCAGCCCCAGCATTTT. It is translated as CASSPGTPDQPQHF.

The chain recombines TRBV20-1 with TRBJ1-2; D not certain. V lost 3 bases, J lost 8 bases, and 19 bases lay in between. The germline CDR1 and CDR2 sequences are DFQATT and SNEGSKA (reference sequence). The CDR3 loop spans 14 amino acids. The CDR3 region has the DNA TGCAGTGCTAGTCCCCCGGGATCTAATCAGGGCTACACCTTC. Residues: CSASPPGSNQGYTF.

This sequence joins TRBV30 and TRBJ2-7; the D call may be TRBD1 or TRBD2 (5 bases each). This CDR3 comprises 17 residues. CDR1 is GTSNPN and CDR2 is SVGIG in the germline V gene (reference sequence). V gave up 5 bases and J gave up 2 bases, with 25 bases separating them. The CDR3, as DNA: TGTGCCTGGGGGACGGGCCTGGGGATAAGGAAAACCTACGAGCAGTACTTC. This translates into CAWGTGLGIRKTYEQYF.

CDR3: CASSAPRAEGTDTQYF. CDR3 bases: TGTGCCAGCAGCGCCCCTCGGGCAGAAGGCACAGATACGCAGTATTTT. V usage is TRBV9 and J usage is TRBJ2-3; D is ambiguous. V shed 3 bases and J shed 1 base, with 15 bases lying between them. Per germline, CDR1 SGDLS and CDR2 YYNGEE. This CDR3 region has 16 residues.

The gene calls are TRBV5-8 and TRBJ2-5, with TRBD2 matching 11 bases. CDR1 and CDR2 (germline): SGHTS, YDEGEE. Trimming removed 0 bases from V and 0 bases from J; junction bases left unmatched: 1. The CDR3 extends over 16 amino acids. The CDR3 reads CASSLGLAGYQETQYF. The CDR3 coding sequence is TGTGCCAGCAGCTTGGGACTAGCGGGGTACCAAGAGACCCAGTACTTC.

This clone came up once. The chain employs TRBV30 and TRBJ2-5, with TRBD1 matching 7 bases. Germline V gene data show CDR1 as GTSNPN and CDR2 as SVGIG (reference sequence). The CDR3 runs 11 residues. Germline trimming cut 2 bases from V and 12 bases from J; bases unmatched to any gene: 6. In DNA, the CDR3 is TGTGCCTGGAGTTCAGGACAGGCTGAGTACTTC. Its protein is CAWSSGQAEYF.

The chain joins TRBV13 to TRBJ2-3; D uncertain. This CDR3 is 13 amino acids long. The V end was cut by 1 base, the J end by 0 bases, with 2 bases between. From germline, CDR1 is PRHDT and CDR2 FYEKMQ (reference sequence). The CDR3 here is CASSLVSTDTQYF. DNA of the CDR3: TGTGCCAGCAGCTTAGTGAGCACAGATACGCAGTATTTT.

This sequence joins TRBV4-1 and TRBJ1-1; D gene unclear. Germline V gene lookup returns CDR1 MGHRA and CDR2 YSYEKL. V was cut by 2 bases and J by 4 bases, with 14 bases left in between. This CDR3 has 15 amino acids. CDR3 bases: TGCGCCAGCAGCCAACCCACGGGAAAGTCCACTGAAGCTTTCTTT. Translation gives CASSQPTGKSTEAFF.

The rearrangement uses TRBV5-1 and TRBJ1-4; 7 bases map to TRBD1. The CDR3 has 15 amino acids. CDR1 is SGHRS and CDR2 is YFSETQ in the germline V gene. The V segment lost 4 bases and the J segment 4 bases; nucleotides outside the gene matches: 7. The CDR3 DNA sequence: TGCGCCAGCAGCCCTCCAGGGGGTAGTAATGAAAAACTGTTTTTT. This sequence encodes CASSPPGGSNEKLFF.

CDR3 amino acids: CASSRGTGVPYEQYF. Here the CDR3 DNA reads TGCGCCAGCAGCCGAGGGACAGGGGTCCCCTACGAGCAGTACTTC. The chain uses TRBV4-1 and TRBJ2-7, with 10 bases identical to TRBD1. J gave up 2 bases and V 4 bases, and 5 bases lay outside the gene matches. Looked up from germline, CDR1 is MGHRA and CDR2 is YSYEKL. This CDR3 is built from 15 residues.

CDR3 residues: CASSGATSGGPDTQYF. The CDR3 bases are TGTGCCAGCAGTGGGGCGACTAGCGGGGGCCCAGATACGCAGTATTTT. The rearrangement uses TRBV28 and TRBJ2-3; TRBD2 matches at 12 bases. Germline loops: CDR1 MDHEN, CDR2 SYDVKM. The CDR3 contains 16 residues. V was clipped by 5 bases and J by 4 bases; unmatched bases: 7.

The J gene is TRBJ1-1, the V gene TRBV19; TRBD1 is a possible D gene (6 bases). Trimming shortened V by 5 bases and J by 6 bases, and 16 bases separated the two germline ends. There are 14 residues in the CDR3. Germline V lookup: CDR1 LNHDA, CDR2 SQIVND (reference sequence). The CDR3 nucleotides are TGTGCCAGTAGTGGAAGGACCGAGGGGGCTGAAGCTTTCTTT. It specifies CASSGRTEGAEAFF.

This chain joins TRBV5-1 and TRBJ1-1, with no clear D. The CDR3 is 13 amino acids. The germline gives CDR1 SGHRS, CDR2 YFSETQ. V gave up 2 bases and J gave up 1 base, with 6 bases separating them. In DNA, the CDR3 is TGCGCCAGCAGCTTTCAGGAGAACACTGAAGCTTTCTTT. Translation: CASSFQENTEAFF.

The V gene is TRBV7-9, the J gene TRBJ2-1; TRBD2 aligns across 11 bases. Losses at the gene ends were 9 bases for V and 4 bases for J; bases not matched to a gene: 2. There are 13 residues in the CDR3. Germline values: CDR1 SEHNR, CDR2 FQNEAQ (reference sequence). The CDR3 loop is CASLAGGYNEQFF. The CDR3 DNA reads TGTGCCAGTCTAGCGGGGGGTTACAATGAGCAGTTCTTC. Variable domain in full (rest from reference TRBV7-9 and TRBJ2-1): DTGVSQNPRHKITKRGQNVTFRCDPISEHNRLYWYRQTLGQGPEFLTYFQNEAQLEKSRLLSDRFSAERPKGSFSTLEIQRTEQGDSAMYLCASLAGGYNEQFFGPGTRLTVL.

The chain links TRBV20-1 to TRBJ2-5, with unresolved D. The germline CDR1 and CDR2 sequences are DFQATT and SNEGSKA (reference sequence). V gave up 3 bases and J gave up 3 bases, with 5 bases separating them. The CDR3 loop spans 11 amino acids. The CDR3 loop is CSARPEETQYF. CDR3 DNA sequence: TGCAGTGCTAGGCCTGAAGAGACCCAGTACTTC.